The next 13 T cell receptor beta chains were all read from a single sample in a study of blood T cell repertoires in COVID-19. Assay: immunoSEQ multiplex PCR; the TCRdb copy retains only in-frame clones and omits some. The sample includes approximately 170,000 clones, 80% to 90% of them seen just once. Sample: PBMCs or T cells enriched from blood (not recorded which). Source of these receptors: a woman between 18 and 29 years old who had recovered from COVID-19.

The CDR3 nucleotides read TGTGCCACCTTACAGGGACCGAACACCGGGGAGCTGTTTTTT. Translation gives CATLQGPNTGELFF. V and J are TRBV3-1 (or the pseudogene TRBV3-2) and TRBJ2-2; D is possibly TRBD1 (6 bases). Trimming cost V 10 bases and J 0 bases, with 12 bases left between them. This CDR3 is built from 14 residues. Looked up from germline, CDR1 is LGHDT and CDR2 is YNNKEL (reference sequence).

V is TRBV7-9 and J is TRBJ1-3, with TRBD1 identical over 7 bases. After removal of 6 bases from V and 4 bases from J, the junction contained 12 bases not matched to a gene. Germline V gene data show CDR1 as SEHNR and CDR2 as FQNEAQ (reference sequence). This CDR3 comprises 16 residues. The CDR3 sequence is CASRRDSDLQGNTIYF. The CDR3 nucleotides read TGTGCCAGCAGAAGGGACAGCGACTTACAGGGAAACACCATATATTTT.

Points on this clone: Other DNA variants within this sample encode the same CDR3. The gene calls are TRBV25-1 and TRBJ2-7; TRBD1 aligns across 11 bases. Germline V gene data show CDR1 as MGHDK and CDR2 as SYGVNS. The trim removed 4 bases at V and 3 bases at J, leaving 11 bases unmatched. This CDR3 has 17 amino acids. The CDR3 reads CASSATVTGTGGYEQYF. The CDR3 DNA reads TGTGCCAGCAGTGCCACCGTCACCGGGACAGGGGGCTACGAGCAGTACTTC.

The chain carries TRBV6-5 and TRBJ1-2, with TRBD1 as a possible D gene (6 bases). Between the trimmed V and J ends, which lost 11 bases and 4 bases, there was a span of 11 bases. Germline assignment: CDR1 MNHEY and CDR2 SVGAGI. The CDR3 length is 11 residues. This CDR3 is CAASQGYGYTF. The CDR3 DNA is TGTGCCGCCTCACAGGGCTATGGCTACACCTTC.

This chain connects TRBV15 to TRBJ1-5; 7 bases agree with TRBD1. The CDR3 has 16 amino acids. CDR1 is LNHNV, CDR2 YYDKDF, per germline (reference sequence). V was pared by 3 bases and J by 0 bases, with 5 bases of the junction left unmatched. The CDR3 protein is CATSRRGQISNQPQHF. CDR3 sequence (DNA): TGTGCCACCAGCAGGAGGGGACAGATTAGCAATCAGCCCCAGCATTTT. Complete variable domain (other parts from reference TRBV15 and TRBJ1-5): DAMVIQNPRYQVTQFGKPVTLSCSQTLNHNVMYWYQQKSSQAPKLLFHYYDKDFNNEADTPDNFQSRRPNTSFCFLDIRSPGLGDTAMYLCATSRRGQISNQPQHFGDGTRLSIL.

The chain couples TRBV5-1 to TRBJ2-1, with 10 bases lining up with TRBD1. Germline V CDR1 and CDR2: SGHRS, YFSETQ. V dropped 0 bases and J dropped 6; count of bases not matched to a gene: 3. The CDR3 totals 15 residues. The CDR3 bases are TGCGCCAGCAGCTTGGAGCGGACAGGGGGCAATGAGCAGTTCTTC. Translation: CASSLERTGGNEQFF.

This rearrangement joins TRBV7-2 to TRBJ2-5; 10 positions agree with TRBD1. The germline gives CDR1 SGHTA, CDR2 FQGNSA. Trimming cost V 5 bases and J 6 bases; bases outside gene matches: 9. This CDR3 contains 15 residues. The CDR3 is CASSTHRDRGQTQYF. The CDR3 DNA reads as TGTGCCAGCAGCACACACCGGGACAGGGGACAGACCCAGTACTTC.

This chain uses TRBV2 with TRBJ1-5, with TRBD1 identical over 7 bases. The CDR3 length is 18 residues. The trim removed 2 bases at V and 5 bases at J, leaving 15 bases unmatched. Germline CDR1 and CDR2: SNHLY and FYNNEI. CDR3 amino acids: CASSEIPPTGLAYQPQHF. The CDR3 coding sequence is TGTGCCAGCAGTGAAATCCCTCCGACAGGGCTTGCCTATCAGCCCCAGCATTTT.

J is TRBJ2-1 and V is TRBV7-8, with 12 bases aligning to TRBD1. Trimming removed 2 bases from V and 7 bases from J; junction bases left unmatched: 9. The V gene's germline CDR1 is SGHVS and CDR2 FQNEAQ. The CDR3 contains 17 residues. CDR3 sequence (DNA): TGTGCCAGCAGCTTATGGAGGGGACAGGGGGCTTCAAATGAGCAGTTCTTC. Translating it yields CASSLWRGQGASNEQFF.

This rearrangement joins TRBV30 to TRBJ1-2; 10 bases map to TRBD1. Germline CDR1 reads GTSNPN; CDR2 reads SVGIG (reference sequence). V was pared by 2 bases and J by 7 bases, with 10 bases of the junction left unmatched. The CDR3 is 15 amino acids. The CDR3 is CAWSYAGTGVGGYTF. For the CDR3, the DNA is TGTGCCTGGAGTTACGCCGGGACAGGGGTGGGTGGCTACACCTTC.

The genes are TRBV19 and TRBJ1-6; a weak D match, TRBD1 (6 bases). The CDR3 is made up of 19 amino acids. Germline V gives CDR1 LNHDA, CDR2 SQIVND (reference sequence). The V gene lost 9 bases and the J gene lost 8 bases, with 32 bases spanning the gap. CDR3 in DNA: TGTGCCAGACGTGGGTCTGAGGTTGGAAATACAGGGTGGGATTCACCCCTCCACTTT. Amino acid sequence: CARRGSEVGNTGWDSPLHF.

V is TRBV18 and J is TRBJ2-7, with D maybe TRBD1 (6 bases). The V end was cut by 1 base, the J end by 2 bases, with 9 bases between. The CDR3 extends over 14 amino acids. In germline, CDR1 is KGHSH, CDR2 LQKENI. CDR3 sequence reads: CASSPQQGTYEQYF. The CDR3, as DNA: TGTGCCAGCTCACCACAACAGGGAACCTACGAGCAGTACTTC.

The CDR3 is CASSPPGQSSTDTQYF. Here the CDR3 DNA reads TGTGCCAGCTCACCACCGGGACAGTCAAGCACAGATACGCAGTATTTT. The chain couples TRBV18 to TRBJ2-3; 7 bases match TRBD1. After removal of 0 bases from V and 0 bases from J, the junction contained 3 bases not matched to a gene. This CDR3 is built from 16 residues. CDR1 and CDR2 from the germline V gene are KGHSH and LQKENI.